This TCR beta chain was captured in a study of T cell repertoires in cytomegalovirus infection. Turning to the study itself: HLA-B-restricted CMV epitopes that are well studied were used alongside recently identified HLA-C-restricted ones. Evidence of both CMV infection and a matching HLA type came from public TCR beta signatures. General study points: The cumulative frequency of public TCR beta families distinguished individuals who carried CMV together with the relevant HLA. Dominating the ex vivo response were HLA-C-restricted CMV-specific TCR beta clonotypes.

This clonotype has a handful of counts. The antigen is not known. TCRdb recomputed calls from the reads with MiXCR, one row per CDR3 protein. This table has some 940,000 distinct CDR3 sequences, less than 35% appearing once. The CDR3 is made up of 15 amino acids. Trimming at V came to 7 bases and at J to 2 bases, leaving 10 bases not matched to a gene. The germline V gene has CDR1 MNHNS and CDR2 SASEGT. The chain uses TRBV6-1 and TRBJ2-7; 8 bases map to TRBD1. The sequences come from cultured CD8+ T cells from PBMCs, collected from culture after CMV antigen stimulation. The TCR comes from a human donor in good health (CMV status not recorded). Some clones in this sample may be carry-over from other donors' samples. The DNA for the CDR3 is TGTGCCAGCATTACGAACCGGGACAGGCCCTACGAGCAGTACGTC. Its protein product is CASITNRDRPYEQYV.